This T cell receptor (beta chain) was profiled in a study of blood T cell repertoires in COVID-19. Across the study: Spain, Italy and the United States supplied samples that represented acute and convalescent COVID-19. The cDNA or gDNA used as material had been derived from T cells, B-cell-depleted T cells, or PBMCs.

Original analysis: Quantification of nucleated cells was approximated via reference gene primer amplification. Here immunoSEQ multiplex PCR was the method, and the copy in TCRdb shows in-frame clones only, minus some. The V and J calls and the clone size are those of that table, but D and trimming were determined from the DNA. Of more than 400,000 clones listed, approximately 85% are singletons. The CDR3 loop spans 14 amino acids. With 4 bases removed from V and 0 bases from J, the gap between germline ends came to 9 bases. CDR1 MDHEN and CDR2 SYDVKM come from the germline V gene. The receptor was derived from a human donor in a cohort sampled during active COVID-19. The V gene is TRBV28, the J gene TRBJ1-1; unclear D gene. The sequencing sample was made of peripheral blood. In nucleotides, the CDR3 is TGTGCCAGCAGTTCTCCCCACTTGAACACTGAAGCTTTCTTT. Encoded protein: CASSSPHLNTEAFF.